Each of the 10 T cell receptor beta chains below was sequenced from the same sample in a study of blood T cell repertoires in COVID-19. Profiled with immunoSEQ multiplex PCR; TCRdb holds only in-frame clones, not every one. The data contain roughly 250,000 clones, about 85% of them seen just once; the ten biggest clones take up 0.87%. The sample consisted of peripheral blood. The receptors come from a human donor with COVID-19, enrolled during active disease. The donor label of this sample is uncertain.

V and J are TRBV24-1 and TRBJ1-6; TRBD1 is a possible D gene (5 bases). Germline CDR1 is KGHDR and CDR2 is SFDVKD. The CDR3 contains 17 residues. V gave up 3 bases and J gave up 10 bases, with 21 bases separating them. For the CDR3, the DNA is TGTGCCACCAGTGATATGACAGATCCGAGACAAGGCTCACCCCTCCACTTT. It encodes CATSDMTDPRQGSPLHF.

The rearrangement links TRBV10-3 to TRBJ2-1, with a possible D match to TRBD2 (6 bases). Trimming pared 8 bases from V and 6 bases from J, leaving 20 bases between. The germline V gene encodes CDR1 ENHRY and CDR2 SYGVKD. This CDR3 comprises 15 residues. The CDR3 spells CAISRGIGQGNEQFF. DNA of the CDR3: TGTGCCATCTCTCGCGGGATAGGTCAAGGCAATGAGCAGTTCTTC.

Concerning this clone itself: This specimen includes other DNA sequences encoding the same CDR3. The chain carries TRBV12-3 or TRBV12-4 and TRBJ1-1; tentative D call: TRBD1 (5 bases). The CDR3 consists of 13 residues. Trimming pared 3 bases from V and 1 base from J, leaving 6 bases between. DNA for the CDR3: TGTGCCAGCAGTTTGACAGAGAACACTGAAGCTTTCTTT. This sequence encodes CASSLTENTEAFF.

The rearrangement joins TRBV28 to TRBJ1-2, with unresolved D. V lost 2 bases to trimming and J lost 0 bases, with 7 bases between them. The germline V gene encodes CDR1 MDHEN and CDR2 SYDVKM. The length of the CDR3 is 14 residues. DNA of the CDR3: TGTGCCAGCAGTTTAGCCAGTGCTAACTATGGCTACACCTTC. This gives the protein CASSLASANYGYTF.

This rearrangement joins TRBV3-1 (or the pseudogene TRBV3-2) to TRBJ2-1; 7 nucleotides align to TRBD2. The CDR3 is made up of 14 amino acids. Per the germline V gene, CDR1 is LGHDT and CDR2 is YNNKEL (reference sequence). After removal of 3 bases from V and 8 bases from J, the junction contained 7 bases not matched to a gene. The CDR3 sequence is CASSHGLEGDEQFF. The CDR3 nucleotides are TGTGCCAGCAGCCACGGACTAGAGGGAGATGAGCAGTTCTTC.

V is TRBV28 and J is TRBJ2-5, with TRBD2 matching over 8 bases. The CDR3 covers 14 residues. Per the germline V gene, CDR1 is MDHEN and CDR2 is SYDVKM. V lost 6 bases to trimming and J lost 3 bases; unmatched junction nucleotides: 6. DNA of the CDR3: TGTGCCAGCAGCGAACGGGGGGGAGAAGAGACCCAGTACTTC. Translation gives CASSERGGEETQYF.

This chain connects TRBV27 to TRBJ2-5; 8 bases are shared with TRBD1. The CDR3 has 15 residues. Germline-derived CDR1 and CDR2 are MNHEY and SMNVEV (reference sequence). Losses at the gene ends were 3 bases for V and 2 bases for J; bases not matched to a gene: 5. The CDR3 DNA reads as TGTGCCAGCAGTTTGGGGACAGGAGAACAAGAGACCCAGTACTTC. Translating gives CASSLGTGEQETQYF.

J is TRBJ2-7 and V is TRBV2; tentatively, D is TRBD2 (5 bases). The V end lost 7 bases, the J end lost 4 bases, and 20 bases lay between the germline ends. This CDR3 is built from 15 residues. Germline lookup yields CDR1 SNHLY and CDR2 FYNNEI. This CDR3 is CASIRSLEAGYEQYF. CDR3 coding DNA: TGTGCCAGCATCCGCAGCCTCGAGGCGGGTTACGAGCAGTACTTC.

In this sample, this clone turned up a few times. This chain joins TRBV5-1 and TRBJ2-7, with 9 bases aligning to TRBD1. This CDR3 is built from 15 residues. Germline-derived CDR1 and CDR2 are SGHRS and YFSETQ. Losses at the gene ends were 2 bases for V and 0 bases for J; bases not matched to a gene: 3. The CDR3 DNA sequence: TGCGCCAGCAGCTTACAGGGGGCTAACTCCTACGAGCAGTACTTC. This translates into CASSLQGANSYEQYF.

The J gene is TRBJ2-5, the V gene TRBV7-3, with 7 bases lining up with TRBD2. Per the germline V gene, CDR1 is SGHTA and CDR2 is FQGTGA. The CDR3 is made up of 14 amino acids. With 2 bases clipped from V and 4 bases from J, the junction kept 4 bases outside the gene matches. CDR3 DNA: TGTGCCAGCAGCTTAGATGCGGGAGTAGAGACCCAGTACTTC. Translating it yields CASSLDAGVETQYF.